The 7 T cell receptor beta chains listed next were all sequenced from one sample in a study of OX40 agonist ivuxolimab in advanced cancers. Library preparation was by the immunoSEQ multiplex PCR assay. TCRdb provides this immuneACCESS table in a form limited to in-frame rearrangements. Some clones are lacking; in checked studies, under half of them reflect an unresolved V gene, and why the rest are absent is not known. The sample includes 73,000 or so clones, with around nine tenths observed a single time. Of the sample, over 0.75% is held by the ten largest clones. The material sequenced was CD4+ or CD8+ T cells sorted from blood, taken in a trial of the OX40 agonist ivuxolimab. Receptor source: an adult with an advanced solid tumor such as melanoma, head and neck, liver or kidney cancer.

V gene TRBV11-2 combines with J gene TRBJ1-4; 7 bases are a match to TRBD1. The length of the CDR3 is 16 residues. The junction had 11 bases not matched to a gene; V was cut back by 2 bases and J by 8 bases. Germline CDR1 is SGHAT and CDR2 is FQNNGV. The CDR3 nucleotides read TGTGCCAGCAGCTTAACCATCGACAGGGATGGAGAAAAACTGTTTTTT. Translating it yields CASSLTIDRDGEKLFF.

The chain couples TRBV30 to TRBJ2-1, with D tentatively TRBD1 (6 bases). V lost 2 bases and J lost 9, with 23 bases in between. The CDR3 is 16 amino acids. Germline CDR1 is GTSNPN and CDR2 is SVGIG (reference sequence). The chain's CDR3 is CAWSTPQGSWPGEQFF. CDR3 nucleotides: TGTGCCTGGAGTACTCCCCAGGGGTCTTGGCCGGGTGAGCAGTTCTTC.

V and J are TRBV5-1 and TRBJ1-1; 7 bases match TRBD1. The CDR3 length is 16 residues. V lost 3 bases and J lost 3; bases outside the gene matches: 11. Germline lookup yields CDR1 SGHRS and CDR2 YFSETQ. The CDR3 is CASSSRGRQGDTEAFF. CDR3 nucleotide sequence: TGCGCCAGCAGCTCAAGGGGGCGCCAGGGGGACACTGAAGCTTTCTTT.

This sequence joins TRBV6-6 and TRBJ2-7; no clear D. Between the trimmed V and J ends, which lost 6 bases and 5 bases, there was a span of 8 bases. Germline lookup yields CDR1 MNHNY and CDR2 SVGAGI (reference sequence). This CDR3 has 11 residues. The CDR3 bases are TGTGCCAGCAGAGGAGAGGACGAGCAGTACTTC. Amino acid sequence: CASRGEDEQYF.

The chain joins TRBV7-3 to TRBJ2-7; TRBD1 matches at 10 bases. This CDR3 comprises 14 residues. Germline CDR1 is SGHTA and CDR2 is FQGTGA. The junction had 3 bases not matched to a gene; V was cut back by 5 bases and J by 2 bases. CDR3 in DNA: TGTGCCAGCAGCCCCGGGACAGGGGCCTACGAGCAGTACTTC. Its translation is CASSPGTGAYEQYF.

The V and J genes are TRBV5-1 and TRBJ2-3; D is undetermined. V was shortened by 5 bases and J by 4 bases, with 14 bases between the two germline ends. Germline-derived CDR1 and CDR2 are SGHRS and YFSETQ. The CDR3 totals 14 residues. The CDR3 coding sequence is TGCGCCAGCAGGACGAACGGGTTCGCAGATACGCAGTATTTT. Translating gives CASRTNGFADTQYF.

This clone was observed once. The V and J genes are TRBV4-1 and TRBJ2-7; D perhaps matches TRBD2 (6 bases). V was cut by 1 base and J by 0 bases, with 10 bases left in between. Germline V gives CDR1 MGHRA, CDR2 YSYEKL. CDR3 length: 15 amino acids. The CDR3 region has the DNA TGCGCCAGCAGCCAAGGGGCTAGCGTCTCCTACGAGCAGTACTTC. The encoded protein is CASSQGASVSYEQYF.